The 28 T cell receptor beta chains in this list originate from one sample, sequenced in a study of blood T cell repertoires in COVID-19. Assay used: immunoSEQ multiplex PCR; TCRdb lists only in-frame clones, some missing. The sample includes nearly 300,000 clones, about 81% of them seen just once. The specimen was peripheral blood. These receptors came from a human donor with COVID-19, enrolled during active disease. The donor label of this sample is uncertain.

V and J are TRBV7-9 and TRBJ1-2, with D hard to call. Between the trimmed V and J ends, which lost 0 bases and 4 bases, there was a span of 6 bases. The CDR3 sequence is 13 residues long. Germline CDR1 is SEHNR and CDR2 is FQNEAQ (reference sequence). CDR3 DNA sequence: TGTGCCAGCAGCTTAGCGGTGGCCTATGGCTACACCTTC. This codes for CASSLAVAYGYTF.

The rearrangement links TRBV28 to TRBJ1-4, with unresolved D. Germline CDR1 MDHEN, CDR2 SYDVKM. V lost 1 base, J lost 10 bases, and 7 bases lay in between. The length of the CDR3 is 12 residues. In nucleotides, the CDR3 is TGTGCCAGCAGTTTATATCCGAGAAAACTGTTTTTT. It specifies CASSLYPRKLFF. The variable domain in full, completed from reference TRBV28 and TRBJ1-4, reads DVKVTQSSRYLVKRTGEKVFLECVQDMDHENMFWYRQDPGLGLRLIYFSYDVKMKEKGDIPEGYSVSREKKERFSLILESASTNQTSMYLCASSLYPRKLFFGSGTQLSVL.

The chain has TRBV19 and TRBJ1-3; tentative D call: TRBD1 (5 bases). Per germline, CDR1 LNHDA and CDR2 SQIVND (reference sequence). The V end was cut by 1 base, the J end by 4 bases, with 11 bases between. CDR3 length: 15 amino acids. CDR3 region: CASSIGRVRGNTIYF. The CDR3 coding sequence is TGTGCCAGTAGTATAGGCAGGGTGCGCGGAAACACCATATATTTT.

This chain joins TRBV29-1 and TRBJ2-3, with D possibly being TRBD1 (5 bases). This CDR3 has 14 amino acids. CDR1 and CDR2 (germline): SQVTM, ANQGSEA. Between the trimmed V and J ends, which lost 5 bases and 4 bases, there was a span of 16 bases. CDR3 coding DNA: TGCAGCGTTTCCCCTGTTTTAGGGGCAGATACGCAGTATTTT. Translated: CSVSPVLGADTQYF.

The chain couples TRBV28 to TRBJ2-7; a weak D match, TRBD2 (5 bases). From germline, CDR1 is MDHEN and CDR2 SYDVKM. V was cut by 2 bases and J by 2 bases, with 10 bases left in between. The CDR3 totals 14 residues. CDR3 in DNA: TGTGCCAGCAGTTTAGGAGCGGTTCCCTACGAGCAGTACTTC. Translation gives CASSLGAVPYEQYF. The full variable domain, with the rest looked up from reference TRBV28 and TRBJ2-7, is DVKVTQSSRYLVKRTGEKVFLECVQDMDHENMFWYRQDPGLGLRLIYFSYDVKMKEKGDIPEGYSVSREKKERFSLILESASTNQTSMYLCASSLGAVPYEQYFGPGTRLTVT.

The CDR3 here is CASAPDSRTYNEQFF. The CDR3 DNA reads TGTGCCAGTGCTCCGGACAGTCGAACCTACAATGAGCAGTTCTTC. This chain links TRBV19 with TRBJ2-1; D might be TRBD1 (6 bases). The V end was cut by 8 bases, the J end by 2 bases, with 16 bases between. Germline V gene data show CDR1 as LNHDA and CDR2 as SQIVND (reference sequence). The length of the CDR3 is 15 residues.

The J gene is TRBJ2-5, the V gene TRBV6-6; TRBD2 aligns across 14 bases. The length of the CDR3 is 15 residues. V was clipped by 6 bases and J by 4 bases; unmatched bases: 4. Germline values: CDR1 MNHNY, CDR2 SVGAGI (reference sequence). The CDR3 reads CASRTGTSGRETQYF. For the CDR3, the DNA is TGTGCCAGCAGGACCGGGACTAGCGGGAGAGAGACCCAGTACTTC.

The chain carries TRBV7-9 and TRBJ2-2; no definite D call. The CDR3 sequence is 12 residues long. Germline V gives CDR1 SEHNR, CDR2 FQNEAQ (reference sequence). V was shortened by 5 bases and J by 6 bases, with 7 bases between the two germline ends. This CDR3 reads CASSRGPGELFF. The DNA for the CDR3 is TGTGCCAGCAGCCGTGGCCCCGGGGAGCTGTTTTTT.

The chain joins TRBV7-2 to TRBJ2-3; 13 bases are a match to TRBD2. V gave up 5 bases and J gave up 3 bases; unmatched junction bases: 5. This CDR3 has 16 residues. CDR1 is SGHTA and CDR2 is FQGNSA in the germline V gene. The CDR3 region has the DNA TGTGCCAGCAGCCACCGGACTAGCGGGAGTACAGATACGCAGTATTTT. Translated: CASSHRTSGSTDTQYF. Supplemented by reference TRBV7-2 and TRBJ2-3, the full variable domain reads GAGVSQSPSNKVTEKGKDVELRCDPISGHTALYWYRQSLGQGLEFLIYFQGNSAPDKSGLPSDRFSAERTGGSVSTLTIQRTQQEDSAVYLCASSHRTSGSTDTQYFGPGTRLTVL.

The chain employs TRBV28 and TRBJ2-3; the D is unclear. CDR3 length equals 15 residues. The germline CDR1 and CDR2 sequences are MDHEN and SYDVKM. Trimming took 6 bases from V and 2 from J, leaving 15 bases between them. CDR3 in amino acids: CASSSTPPNTDTQYF. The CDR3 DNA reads TGTGCCAGCAGCAGTACCCCCCCGAACACAGATACGCAGTATTTT.

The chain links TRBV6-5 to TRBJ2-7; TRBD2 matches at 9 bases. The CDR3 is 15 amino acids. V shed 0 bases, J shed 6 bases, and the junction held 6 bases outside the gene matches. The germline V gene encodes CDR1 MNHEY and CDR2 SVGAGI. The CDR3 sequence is CASSYSSGTSSEQYF. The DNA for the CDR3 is TGTGCCAGCAGTTACTCATCCGGGACTAGCAGCGAGCAGTACTTC.

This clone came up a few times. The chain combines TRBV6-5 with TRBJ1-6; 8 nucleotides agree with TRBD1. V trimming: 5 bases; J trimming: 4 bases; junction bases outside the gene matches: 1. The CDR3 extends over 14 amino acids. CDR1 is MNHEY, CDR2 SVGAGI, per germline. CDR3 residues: CASSRQGYNSPLHF. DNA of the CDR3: TGTGCCAGCAGTCGACAGGGGTATAATTCACCCCTCCACTTT.

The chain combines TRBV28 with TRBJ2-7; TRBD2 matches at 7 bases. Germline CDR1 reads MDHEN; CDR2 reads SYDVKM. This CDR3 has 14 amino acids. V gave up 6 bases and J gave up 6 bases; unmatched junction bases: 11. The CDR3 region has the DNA TGTGCCAGCAGACTAAATGGCGGGAGTCGCGAGCAGTACTTC. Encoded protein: CASRLNGGSREQYF.

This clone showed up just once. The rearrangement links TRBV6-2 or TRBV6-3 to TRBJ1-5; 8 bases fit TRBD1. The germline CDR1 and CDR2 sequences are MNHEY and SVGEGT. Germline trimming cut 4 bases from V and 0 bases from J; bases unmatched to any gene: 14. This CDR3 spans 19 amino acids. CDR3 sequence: CASSSDRGTAFYSNQPQHF. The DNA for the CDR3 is TGTGCCAGCAGTTCCGACAGGGGAACCGCTTTCTATAGCAATCAGCCCCAGCATTTT.

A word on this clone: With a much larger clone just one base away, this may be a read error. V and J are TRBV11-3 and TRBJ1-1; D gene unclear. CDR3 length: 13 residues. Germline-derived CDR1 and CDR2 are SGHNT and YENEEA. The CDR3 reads CASNLGSNTEAFF. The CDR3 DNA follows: TGTGCCAGCAACTTAGGCAGTAACACTGAAGCTTTCTTT. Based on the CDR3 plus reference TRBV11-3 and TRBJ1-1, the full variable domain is EAGVVQSPRYKIIEKKQPVAFWCNPISGHNTLYWYLQNLGQGPELLIRYENEEAVDDSQLPKDRFSAERLKGVDSTLKIQPAELGDSAVYLCASNLGSNTEAFFGQGTRLTVV.

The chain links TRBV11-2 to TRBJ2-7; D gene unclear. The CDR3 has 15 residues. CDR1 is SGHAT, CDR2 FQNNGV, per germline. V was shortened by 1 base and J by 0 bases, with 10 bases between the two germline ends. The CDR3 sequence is CASSLGVVHSYEQYF. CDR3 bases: TGTGCCAGCAGCTTAGGTGTAGTCCACTCCTACGAGCAGTACTTC.

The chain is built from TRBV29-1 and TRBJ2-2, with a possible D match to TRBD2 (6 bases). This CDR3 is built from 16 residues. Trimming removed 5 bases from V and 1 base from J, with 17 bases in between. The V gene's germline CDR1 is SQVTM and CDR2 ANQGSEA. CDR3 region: CSVQRTWGVNTGELFF. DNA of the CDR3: TGCAGCGTTCAACGAACGTGGGGGGTGAACACCGGGGAGCTGTTTTTT.

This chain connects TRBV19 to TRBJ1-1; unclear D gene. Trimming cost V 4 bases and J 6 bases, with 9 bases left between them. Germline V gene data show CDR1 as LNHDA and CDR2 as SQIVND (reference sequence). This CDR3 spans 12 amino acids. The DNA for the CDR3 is TGTGCCAGTAGTACCCCGCGGGCTGAAGCTTTCTTT. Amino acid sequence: CASSTPRAEAFF.

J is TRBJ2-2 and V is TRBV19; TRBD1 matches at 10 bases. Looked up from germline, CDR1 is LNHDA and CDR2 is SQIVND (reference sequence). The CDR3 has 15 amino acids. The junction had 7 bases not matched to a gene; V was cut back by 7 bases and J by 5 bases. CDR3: CASTPRTGGTGELFF. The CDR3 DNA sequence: TGTGCCAGTACCCCTCGGACAGGGGGGACCGGGGAGCTGTTTTTT.

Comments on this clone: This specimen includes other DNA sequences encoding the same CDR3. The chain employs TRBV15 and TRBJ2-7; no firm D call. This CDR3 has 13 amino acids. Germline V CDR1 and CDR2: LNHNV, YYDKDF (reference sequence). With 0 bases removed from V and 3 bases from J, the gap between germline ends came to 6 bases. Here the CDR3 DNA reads TGTGCCACCAGCAGAGATCCCAGCTACGAGCAGTACTTC. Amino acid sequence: CATSRDPSYEQYF.

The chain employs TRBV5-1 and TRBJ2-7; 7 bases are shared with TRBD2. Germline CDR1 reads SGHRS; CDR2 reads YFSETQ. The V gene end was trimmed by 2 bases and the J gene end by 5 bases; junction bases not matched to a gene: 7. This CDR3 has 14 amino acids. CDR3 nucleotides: TGCGCCAGCAGCTTACCTGGGGGGGGTAACGAGCAGTACTTC. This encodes CASSLPGGGNEQYF. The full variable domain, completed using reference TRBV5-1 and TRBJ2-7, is KAGVTQTPRYLIKTRGQQVTLSCSPISGHRSVSWYQQTPGQGLQFLFEYFSETQRNKGNFPGRFSGRQFSNSRSEMNVSTLELGDSALYLCASSLPGGGNEQYFGPGTRLTVT.

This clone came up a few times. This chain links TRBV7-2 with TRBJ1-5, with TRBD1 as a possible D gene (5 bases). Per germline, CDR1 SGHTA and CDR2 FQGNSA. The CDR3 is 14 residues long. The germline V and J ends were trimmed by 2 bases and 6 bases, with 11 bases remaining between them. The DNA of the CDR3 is TGTGCCAGCAGCTTAAGCAGGGAAGTTCAGCCCCAGCATTTT. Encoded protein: CASSLSREVQPQHF.

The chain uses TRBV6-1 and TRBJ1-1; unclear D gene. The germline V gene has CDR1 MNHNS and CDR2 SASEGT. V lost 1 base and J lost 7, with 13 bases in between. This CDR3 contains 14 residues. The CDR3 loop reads CASSEGRRQIEAFF. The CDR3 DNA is TGTGCCAGCAGTGAAGGTAGGCGGCAGATTGAAGCTTTCTTT.

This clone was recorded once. The CDR3 DNA is TGCAGCGCTTCAGGGGGGAGCTCCTACAATGAGCAGTTCTTC. Its translation: CSASGGSSYNEQFF. The V and J genes are TRBV29-1 and TRBJ2-1, with D possibly being TRBD1 (7 bases). The V gene lost 7 bases and the J gene lost 0 bases, with 13 bases spanning the gap. The CDR3 extends over 14 amino acids. Germline loops: CDR1 SQVTM, CDR2 ANQGSEA.

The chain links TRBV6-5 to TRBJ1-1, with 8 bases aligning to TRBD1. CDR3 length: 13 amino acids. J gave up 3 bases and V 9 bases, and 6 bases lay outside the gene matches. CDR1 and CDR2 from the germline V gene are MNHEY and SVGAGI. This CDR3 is CASQGARDTEAFF. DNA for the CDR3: TGTGCCAGTCAGGGGGCCCGGGACACTGAAGCTTTCTTT.

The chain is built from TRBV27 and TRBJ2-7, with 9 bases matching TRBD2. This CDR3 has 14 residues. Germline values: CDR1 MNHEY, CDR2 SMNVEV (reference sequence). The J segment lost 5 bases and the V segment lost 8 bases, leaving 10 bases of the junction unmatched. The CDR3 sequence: CASSLRASGNEQYF. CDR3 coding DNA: TGTGCCAGCTCTCTCCGGGCTAGCGGGAACGAGCAGTACTTC.

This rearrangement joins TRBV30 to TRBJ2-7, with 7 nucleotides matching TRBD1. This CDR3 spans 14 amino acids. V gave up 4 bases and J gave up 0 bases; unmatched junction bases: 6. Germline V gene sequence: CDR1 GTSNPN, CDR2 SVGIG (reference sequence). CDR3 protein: CAWNSNRGSYEQYF. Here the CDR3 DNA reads TGTGCCTGGAATAGCAACAGGGGCTCCTACGAGCAGTACTTC.

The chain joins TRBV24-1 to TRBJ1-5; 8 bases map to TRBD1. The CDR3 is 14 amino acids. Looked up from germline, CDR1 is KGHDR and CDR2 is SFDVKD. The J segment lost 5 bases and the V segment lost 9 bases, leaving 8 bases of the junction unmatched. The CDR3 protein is CATQQGGADQPQHF. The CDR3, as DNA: TGTGCCACCCAACAGGGGGGGGCGGATCAGCCCCAGCATTTT.